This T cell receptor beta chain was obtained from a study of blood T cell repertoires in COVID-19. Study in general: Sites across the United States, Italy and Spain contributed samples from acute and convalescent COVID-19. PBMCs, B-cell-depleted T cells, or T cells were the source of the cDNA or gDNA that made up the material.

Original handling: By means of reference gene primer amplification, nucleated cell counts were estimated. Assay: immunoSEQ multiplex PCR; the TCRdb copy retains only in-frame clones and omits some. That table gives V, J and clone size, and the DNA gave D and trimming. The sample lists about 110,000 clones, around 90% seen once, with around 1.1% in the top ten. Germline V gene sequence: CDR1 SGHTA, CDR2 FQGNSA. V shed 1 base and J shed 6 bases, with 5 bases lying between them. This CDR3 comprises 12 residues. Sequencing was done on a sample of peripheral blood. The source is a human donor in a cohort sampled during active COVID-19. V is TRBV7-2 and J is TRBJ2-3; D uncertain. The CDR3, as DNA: TGTGCCAGCAGCTTAGGTACTGATACGCAGTATTTT. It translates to CASSLGTDTQYF.